What follows are 22 T cell receptor beta chains derived from one specimen sequenced in a study of T cells expressing NK-cell markers. TCRdb re-analyzed the 5' RACE reads; it lists each CDR3 protein once, without DNA. This listing includes over 150,000 distinct CDR3 sequences. Sequenced sample: blood T cells: a sorted CD56 or NKG2C T cell subset, CD4+ or CD8+ T cells, or bulk PBMC T cells (not recorded which). The receptors were sampled from a woman in her forties or fifties in good health.

This chain connects TRBV2 to TRBJ1-3. The CDR3 sequence is 13 residues long. The germline gives CDR1 SNHLY, CDR2 FYNNEI. The CDR3 sequence: CASRGVSGNTIYF.

The chain combines TRBV27 with TRBJ1-1; TCRdb selects TRBD1, and the lack of DNA leaves this call unchecked. Germline V gives CDR1 MNHEY, CDR2 SMNVEV (reference sequence). The CDR3 is made up of 15 amino acids. The CDR3 loop is CASSPRTGIDTEAFF.

The chain uses TRBV7-8 and TRBJ2-5; TCRdb picks TRBD1, but there is no DNA to check that call. Germline V gene lookup returns CDR1 SGHVS and CDR2 FQNEAQ. The CDR3 is made up of 15 amino acids. CDR3 sequence: CASSRRDRSQETQYF.

The V gene is TRBV6-5, the J gene TRBJ2-3; TCRdb calls TRBD2, which cannot be checked without DNA. From germline, CDR1 is MNHEY and CDR2 SVGAGI. The CDR3 totals 14 residues. The CDR3 is CASSYLREQDTQYF.

This chain uses TRBV4-1 with TRBJ1-4; TCRdb proposes TRBD1, but this gene call is untestable without DNA. The CDR3 spans 14 residues. The germline V gene has CDR1 MGHRA and CDR2 YSYEKL. The CDR3 protein is CASSQNRENEKLFF.

The chain combines TRBV11-2 with TRBJ2-7; the TCRdb D gene call, TRBD1, has no DNA to confirm it. Germline V gene data show CDR1 as SGHAT and CDR2 as FQNNGV. The CDR3 contains 14 residues. Here the CDR3 reads CASSSLTGAYEQYF. Filled out from reference TRBV11-2 and TRBJ2-7, the complete variable domain reads EAGVAQSPRYKIIEKRQSVAFWCNPISGHATLYWYQQILGQGPKLLIQFQNNGVVDDSQLPKDRFSAERLKGVDSTLKIQPAKLEDSAVYLCASSSLTGAYEQYFGPGTRLTVT.

The gene calls are TRBV5-1 and TRBJ2-1; TCRdb lists TRBD1, though no DNA is available to test this call. Germline V gene data show CDR1 as SGHRS and CDR2 as YFSETQ. The CDR3 is made up of 13 amino acids. The CDR3 loop reads CASSPGQNNEQFF.

This chain joins TRBV25-1 and TRBJ2-2; absent DNA, TCRdb's TRBD1 call cannot be checked. CDR1 and CDR2 (germline): MGHDK, SYGVNS. The CDR3 runs 16 residues. Here the CDR3 reads CASKGQPYANTGELFF.

This sequence joins TRBV29-1 and TRBJ1-2; there is no DNA to check the TCRdb D call of TRBD1. The CDR3 loop spans 13 amino acids. Germline loops: CDR1 SQVTM, CDR2 ANQGSEA. The CDR3 spells CSVEWSGRYGYTF.

The J gene is TRBJ2-1, the V gene TRBV4-1; TCRdb designates TRBD2, a call that cannot be tested without DNA. Germline CDR1 MGHRA, CDR2 YSYEKL. CDR3 length: 17 amino acids. The CDR3 here is CASSQEPSSVSYNEQFF.

The chain employs TRBV6-5 and TRBJ2-1. Germline-derived CDR1 and CDR2 are MNHEY and SVGAGI. The CDR3 extends over 11 amino acids. The chain's CDR3 is CASSYGNEQFF.

J is TRBJ1-5 and V is TRBV6-6; TCRdb returns TRBD1, unconfirmable since there is no DNA. The CDR3 has 17 amino acids. CDR1 and CDR2 (germline): MNHNY, SVGAGI (reference sequence). This CDR3 is CASSHGTPWLSNQPQHF.

The CDR3: CASSTTTGYRYEQYF. This chain links TRBV12-3 or TRBV12-4 with TRBJ2-7; TCRdb's assignment of TRBD1 cannot be checked, as there is no DNA. This CDR3 comprises 15 residues.

The V and J genes are TRBV6-5 and TRBJ2-7; TCRdb indicates TRBD2, and absent DNA this call remains unverified. CDR3 size: 15 residues. In germline, CDR1 is MNHEY, CDR2 SVGAGI. CDR3: CASSYSGRLLYEQYF.

The chain recombines TRBV12-3 or TRBV12-4 with TRBJ2-3; checking the TCRdb D call of TRBD2 is not possible without DNA. The CDR3 runs 14 residues. This CDR3 reads CASSFEGPTDTQYF.

The chain joins TRBV6-4 to TRBJ2-1; without DNA, the TCRdb call of TRBD2 cannot be checked. CDR1 and CDR2 from the germline V gene are MRHNA and SNTAGT. This CDR3 contains 14 residues. This CDR3 reads CASSETTSYNEQFF.

The chain couples TRBV27 to TRBJ2-7; TCRdb returns TRBD1, unconfirmable since there is no DNA. The CDR3 consists of 14 residues. Germline V gene lookup returns CDR1 MNHEY and CDR2 SMNVEV (reference sequence). CDR3 residues: CASSPTGNSYEQYF.

The V and J genes are TRBV27 and TRBJ1-1. There are 13 residues in the CDR3. Per germline, CDR1 MNHEY and CDR2 SMNVEV (reference sequence). The CDR3 protein is CASSYQAGTEAFF.

The V and J genes are TRBV12-3 or TRBV12-4 and TRBJ2-3. The CDR3 has 14 amino acids. CDR3 region: CASSTDSYTDTQYF.

The V and J genes are TRBV7-9 and TRBJ1-4. CDR3 length: 11 amino acids. Germline loops: CDR1 SEHNR, CDR2 FQNEAQ (reference sequence). The CDR3 sequence: CASRNLEKLFF.

The chain carries TRBV2 and TRBJ2-1; lacking DNA, the TRBD1 call made by TCRdb goes unchecked. Germline V gene data show CDR1 as SNHLY and CDR2 as FYNNEI. This CDR3 has 15 amino acids. The CDR3 loop is CASRLGQGVYNEQFF.

The chain combines TRBV2 with TRBJ2-5. From germline, CDR1 is SNHLY and CDR2 FYNNEI. This CDR3 comprises 12 residues. CDR3 sequence: CASSEDQETQYF.